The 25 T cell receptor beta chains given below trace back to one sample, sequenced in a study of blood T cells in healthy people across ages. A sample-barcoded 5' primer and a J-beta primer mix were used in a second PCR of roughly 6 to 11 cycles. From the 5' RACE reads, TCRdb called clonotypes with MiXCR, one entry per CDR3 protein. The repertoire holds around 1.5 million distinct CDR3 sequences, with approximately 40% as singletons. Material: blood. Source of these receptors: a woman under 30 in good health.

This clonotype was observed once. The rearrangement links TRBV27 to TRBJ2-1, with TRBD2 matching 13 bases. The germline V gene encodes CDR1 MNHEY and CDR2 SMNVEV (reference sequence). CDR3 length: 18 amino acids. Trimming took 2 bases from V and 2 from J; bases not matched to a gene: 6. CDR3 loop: CASSLPTSGRIPYNEQFF. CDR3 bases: TGTGCCAGCAGTTTACCGACTAGCGGGAGGATCCCCTACAATGAGCAGTTCTTC.

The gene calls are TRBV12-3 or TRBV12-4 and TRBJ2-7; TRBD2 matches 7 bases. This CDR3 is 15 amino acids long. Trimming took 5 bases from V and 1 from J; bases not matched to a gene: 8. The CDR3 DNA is TGTGCCAGCAGTGTGACTAGCCGATCATCCTACGAGCAGTACTTC. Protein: CASSVTSRSSYEQYF.

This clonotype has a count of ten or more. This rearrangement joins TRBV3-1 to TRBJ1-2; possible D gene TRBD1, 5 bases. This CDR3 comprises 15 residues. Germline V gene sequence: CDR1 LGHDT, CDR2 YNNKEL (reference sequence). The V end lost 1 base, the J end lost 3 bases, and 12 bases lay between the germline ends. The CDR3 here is CASSQGIGGYYGYTF. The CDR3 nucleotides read TGTGCCAGCAGCCAAGGGATCGGGGGTTACTATGGCTACACCTTC.

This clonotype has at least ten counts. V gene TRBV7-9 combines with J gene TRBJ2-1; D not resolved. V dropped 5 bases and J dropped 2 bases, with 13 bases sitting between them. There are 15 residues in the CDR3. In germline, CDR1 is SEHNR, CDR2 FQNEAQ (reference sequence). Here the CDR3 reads CASSLAGVTYNEQFF. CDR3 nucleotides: TGTGCCAGCAGCCTCGCCGGCGTTACCTACAATGAGCAGTTCTTC. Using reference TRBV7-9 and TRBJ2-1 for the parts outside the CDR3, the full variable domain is DTGVSQNPRHKITKRGQNVTFRCDPISEHNRLYWYRQTLGQGPEFLTYFQNEAQLEKSRLLSDRFSAERPKGSFSTLEIQRTEQGDSAMYLCASSLAGVTYNEQFFGPGTRLTVL.

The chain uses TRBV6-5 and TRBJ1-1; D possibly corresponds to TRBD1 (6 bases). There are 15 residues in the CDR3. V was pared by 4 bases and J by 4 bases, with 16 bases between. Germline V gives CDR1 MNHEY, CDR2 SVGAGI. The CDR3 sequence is CASSSRKGGVTEAFF. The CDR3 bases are TGTGCCAGCAGTTCTCGAAAAGGGGGAGTCACTGAAGCTTTCTTT.

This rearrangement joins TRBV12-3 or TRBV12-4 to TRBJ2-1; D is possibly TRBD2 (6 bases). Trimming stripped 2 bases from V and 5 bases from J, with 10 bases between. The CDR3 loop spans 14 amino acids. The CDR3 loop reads CASSLQGGDNEQFF. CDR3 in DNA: TGTGCCAGCAGTTTACAGGGAGGAGACAATGAGCAGTTCTTC.

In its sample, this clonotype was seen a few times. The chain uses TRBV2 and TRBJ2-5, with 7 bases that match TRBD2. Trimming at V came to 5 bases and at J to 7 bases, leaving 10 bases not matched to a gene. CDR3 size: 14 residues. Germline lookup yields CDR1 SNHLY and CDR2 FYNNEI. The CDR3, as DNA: TGTGCCAGCAGTCCTCAAGCGGGGTTGGGGACCCAGTACTTC. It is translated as CASSPQAGLGTQYF.

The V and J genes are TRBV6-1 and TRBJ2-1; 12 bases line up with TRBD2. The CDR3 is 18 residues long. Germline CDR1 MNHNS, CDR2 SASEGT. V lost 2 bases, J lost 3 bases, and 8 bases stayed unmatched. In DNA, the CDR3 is TGTGCCAGCAGTGAACTCCTAGCGGGGGGGCCAATCTACAATGAGCAGTTCTTC. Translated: CASSELLAGGPIYNEQFF.

The CDR3 reads CSARGGGGDTQYF. The CDR3 DNA is TGCAGTGCTAGAGGCGGGGGTGGAGATACGCAGTATTTT. This sequence joins TRBV20-1 and TRBJ2-3; 7 nucleotides line up with TRBD2. V shed 1 base, J shed 5 bases, and the junction held 3 bases outside the gene matches. The CDR3 is 13 residues long. The germline V gene encodes CDR1 DFQATT and CDR2 SNEGSKA (reference sequence).

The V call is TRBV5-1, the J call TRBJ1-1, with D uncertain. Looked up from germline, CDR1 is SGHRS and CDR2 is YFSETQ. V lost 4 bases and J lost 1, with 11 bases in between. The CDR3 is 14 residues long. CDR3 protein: CASSPTASNTEAFF. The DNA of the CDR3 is TGCGCCAGCAGCCCAACCGCTTCGAACACTGAAGCTTTCTTT. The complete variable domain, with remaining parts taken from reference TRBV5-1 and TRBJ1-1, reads KAGVTQTPRYLIKTRGQQVTLSCSPISGHRSVSWYQQTPGQGLQFLFEYFSETQRNKGNFPGRFSGRQFSNSRSEMNVSTLELGDSALYLCASSPTASNTEAFFGQGTRLTVV.

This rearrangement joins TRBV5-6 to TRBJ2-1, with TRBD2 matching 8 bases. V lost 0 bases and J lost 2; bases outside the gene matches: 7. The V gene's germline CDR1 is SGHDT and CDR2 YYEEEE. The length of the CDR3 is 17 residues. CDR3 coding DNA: TGTGCCAGCAGCTTGGACTATTCGACTAGCGCCTACAATGAGCAGTTCTTC. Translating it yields CASSLDYSTSAYNEQFF.

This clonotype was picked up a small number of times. The CDR3 region is CASSPGSPDEKLFF. The CDR3 nucleotides read TGCGCCAGCAGCCCTGGGAGCCCAGATGAAAAACTGTTTTTT. The V call is TRBV5-1, the J call TRBJ1-4; no reliable D call. CDR1 and CDR2 from the germline V gene are SGHRS and YFSETQ. CDR3 length equals 14 residues. Trimming left V 4 bases short and J 6 bases short, with 13 bases between. Full variable domain (outside the CDR3, taken from reference TRBV5-1 and TRBJ1-4): KAGVTQTPRYLIKTRGQQVTLSCSPISGHRSVSWYQQTPGQGLQFLFEYFSETQRNKGNFPGRFSGRQFSNSRSEMNVSTLELGDSALYLCASSPGSPDEKLFFGSGTQLSVL.

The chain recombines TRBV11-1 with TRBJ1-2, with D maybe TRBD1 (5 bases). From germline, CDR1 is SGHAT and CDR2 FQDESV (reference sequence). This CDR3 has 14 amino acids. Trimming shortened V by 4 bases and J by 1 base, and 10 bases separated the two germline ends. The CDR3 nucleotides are TGTGCCAGCAGCTCGACAGTCAGTAACTATGGCTACACCTTC. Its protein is CASSSTVSNYGYTF.

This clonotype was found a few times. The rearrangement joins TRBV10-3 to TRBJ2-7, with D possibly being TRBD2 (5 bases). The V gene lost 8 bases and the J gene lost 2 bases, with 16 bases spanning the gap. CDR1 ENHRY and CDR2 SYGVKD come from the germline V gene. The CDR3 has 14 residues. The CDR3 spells CAILDSSGPYEQYF. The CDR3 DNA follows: TGTGCCATCCTTGATTCGAGCGGACCCTACGAGCAGTACTTC.

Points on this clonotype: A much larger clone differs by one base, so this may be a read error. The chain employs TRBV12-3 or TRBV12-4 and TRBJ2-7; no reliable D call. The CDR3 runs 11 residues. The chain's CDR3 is CAGSWNYEQYF. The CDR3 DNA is TGTGCCGGCAGTTGGAATTACGAGCAGTACTTC.

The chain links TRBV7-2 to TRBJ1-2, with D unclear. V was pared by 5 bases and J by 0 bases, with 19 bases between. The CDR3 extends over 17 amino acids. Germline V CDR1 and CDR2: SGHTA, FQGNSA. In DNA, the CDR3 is TGTGCCAGCAGCCCCCCCAGTGTGGACCCAGCTAACTATGGCTACACCTTC. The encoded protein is CASSPPSVDPANYGYTF.

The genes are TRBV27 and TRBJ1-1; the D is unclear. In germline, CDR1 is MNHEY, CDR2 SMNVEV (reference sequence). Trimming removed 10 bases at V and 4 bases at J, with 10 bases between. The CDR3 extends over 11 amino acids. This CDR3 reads CATWTPTEAFF. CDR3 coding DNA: TGTGCCACCTGGACTCCCACTGAAGCTTTCTTT.

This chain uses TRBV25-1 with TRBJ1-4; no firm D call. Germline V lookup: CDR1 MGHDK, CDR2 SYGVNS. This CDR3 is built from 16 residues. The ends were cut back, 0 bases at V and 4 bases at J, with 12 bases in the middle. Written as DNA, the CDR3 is TGTGCCAGCAGTGAATACCAGGTCTCTGATAATGAAAAACTGTTTTTT. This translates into CASSEYQVSDNEKLFF.

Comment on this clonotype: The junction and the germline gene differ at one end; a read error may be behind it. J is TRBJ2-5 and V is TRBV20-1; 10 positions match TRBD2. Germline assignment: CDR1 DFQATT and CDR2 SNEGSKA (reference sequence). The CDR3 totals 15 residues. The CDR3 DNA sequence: TGCAGTACTAGTTCCACTAGCGGGATCTGGGAGACCCAGTACTTC. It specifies CSTSSTSGIWETQYF.

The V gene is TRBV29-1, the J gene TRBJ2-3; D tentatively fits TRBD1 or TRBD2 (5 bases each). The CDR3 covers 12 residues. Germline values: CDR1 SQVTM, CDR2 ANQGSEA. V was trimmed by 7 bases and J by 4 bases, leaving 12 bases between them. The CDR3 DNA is TGCAGCGCCGAACGGGGCGCAGATACGCAGTATTTT. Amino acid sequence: CSAERGADTQYF.

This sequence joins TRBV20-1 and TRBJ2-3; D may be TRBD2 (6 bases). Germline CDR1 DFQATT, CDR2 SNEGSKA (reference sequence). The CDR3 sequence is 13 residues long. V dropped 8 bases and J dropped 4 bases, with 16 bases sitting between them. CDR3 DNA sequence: TGCAGTACGGACTACCTCCTCCCAGATACGCAGTATTTT. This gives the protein CSTDYLLPDTQYF.

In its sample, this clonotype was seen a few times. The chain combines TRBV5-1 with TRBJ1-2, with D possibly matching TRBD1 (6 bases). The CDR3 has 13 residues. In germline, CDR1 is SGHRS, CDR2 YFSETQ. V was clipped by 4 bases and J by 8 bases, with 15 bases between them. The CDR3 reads CASSLGDRRGYTF. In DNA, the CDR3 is TGCGCCAGCAGCCTGGGAGACAGGAGGGGCTACACCTTC.

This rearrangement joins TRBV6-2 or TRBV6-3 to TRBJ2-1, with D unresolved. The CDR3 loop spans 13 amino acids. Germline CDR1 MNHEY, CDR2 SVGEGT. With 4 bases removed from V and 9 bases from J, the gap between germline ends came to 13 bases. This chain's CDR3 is CASSSGWGGEQFF. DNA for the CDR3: TGTGCCAGCAGTTCTGGGTGGGGTGGTGAGCAGTTCTTC.

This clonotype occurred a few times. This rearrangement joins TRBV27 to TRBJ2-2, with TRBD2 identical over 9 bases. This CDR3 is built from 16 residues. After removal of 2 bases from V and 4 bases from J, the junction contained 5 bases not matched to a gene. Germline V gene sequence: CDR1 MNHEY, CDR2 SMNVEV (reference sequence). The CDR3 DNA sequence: TGTGCCAGCAGTTTAGCAGCGGGGGGTGCCACCGGGGAGCTGTTTTTT. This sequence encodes CASSLAAGGATGELFF.

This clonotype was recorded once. The CDR3 loop reads CSARAGTGSNNEQFF. CDR3 DNA: TGCAGTGCTAGAGCGGGTACCGGGAGCAACAATGAGCAGTTCTTC. The chain carries TRBV20-1 and TRBJ2-1; D is possibly TRBD2 (6 bases). CDR3 size: 15 residues. Germline assignment: CDR1 DFQATT and CDR2 SNEGSKA (reference sequence). Trimming took 1 base from V and 5 from J, leaving 15 bases between them.